The sequence of this TCR beta chain was determined in a study of Graves' ophthalmopathy and Graves' hyperthyroidism. General observations from the study: The model flagged ophthalmopathy progression at roughly 70% sensitivity and 72% to 75% specificity.

This clonotype was detected only once. Its antigen is not identified. Amplifying from RNA transcripts, the study obtained TCR beta CDR3 regions. After a first-round RT-PCR with HTBI primers, a second-round multiplex PCR was run. TCRdb reprocessed the multiplex PCR reads with MiXCR, giving one entry per CDR3 protein. The table includes hundreds of thousands of distinct CDR3 sequences, roughly 20% detected once. Hyperthyroidism patients had new diagnoses, durations under 2 months, and ages of 18 to 65. Physicians reached a diagnosis by relying on clinical symptoms, serum thyroxine, TRAb, thyroid ultrasound and orbital computed tomography. The length of the CDR3 is 14 residues. Germline CDR1 and CDR2: SEHNR and FQNEAQ (reference sequence). V gave up 6 bases and J gave up 4 bases; unmatched junction bases: 7.

The sequence was obtained from a woman in her late teens or twenties with stable Graves' hyperthyroidism. Some clones in this sample may be carry-over from other donors' samples. The chain is built from TRBV7-9 and TRBJ2-7; 9 bases agree with TRBD1. The specimen sequenced was peripheral blood. DNA of the CDR3: TGTGCCAGCAGGGGACAGGGAGGAAGGTACGAGCAGTACTTC. This codes for CASRGQGGRYEQYF.